The clone carrying this T cell receptor (beta chain) has a single count. Once extracted for a subset, genomic DNA was divided evenly among several immunoSEQ plates. Template for every sorted-subset replicate PCR totaled roughly 200 ng DNA, 30,000 to 35,000 T cell genomes. Produced via immunoSEQ multiplex PCR; TCRdb's table is partial and in-frame only. The sample includes millions of clones, more than 90% of them seen just once. CD4+ cells yielded CD45RA+ naive and CD45RA-negative memory subsets. After removal of 2 bases from V and 5 bases from J, the junction contained 6 bases not matched to a gene. The CDR3 runs to 16 residues. Germline V gives CDR1 SNHLY, CDR2 FYNNEI. This sample is part of a study of shared clonotypes between healthy human individuals.

V gene TRBV2 combines with J gene TRBJ2-5; TRBD2 matches at 12 bases. The sequencing sample was made of naive CD4+ T cells sorted from blood. Subset denoted: CD45RA+ positively selected. This receptor was identified in a man younger than 30 in good health. The CDR3 DNA reads as TGTGCCAGCAGTGAATCCCTAGCGGGGGGGCTTGAGACCCAGTACTTC. The encoded protein is CASSESLAGGLETQYF. The full variable domain, completed using reference TRBV2 and TRBJ2-5, is EPEVTQTPSHQVTQMGQEVILRCVPISNHLYFYWYRQILGQKVEFLVSFYNNEISEKSEIFDDQFSVERPDGSNFTLKIRSTKLEDSAMYFCASSESLAGGLETQYFGPGTRLLVL.